This entry concerns a single T cell receptor beta chain. This sample stems from a study of beta chain features in type 1 diabetes. cDNA synthesis used the whole RNA isolate, giving expressed TCRB sequences. Some clones are missing from TCRdb's copy, which holds only in-frame ones; the method was immunoSEQ multiplex PCR. The table records about 410,000 clones, roughly 14% of them present only once. V lost 3 bases and J 8 bases, leaving 22 bases between the germline ends. Germline lookup yields CDR1 LNHNV and CDR2 YYDKDF (reference sequence). CDR3 length equals 16 residues. This receptor was taken from a man aged 30 to 39 in good health. This chain connects TRBV15 to TRBJ1-2; TRBD1 is a possible D gene (6 bases). Sequenced material: naive CD4+ T cells from blood. The CDR3 DNA reads as TGTGCCACCAGCAGGCTACTCTCACAGGGCCAAGGCGGCTACACCTTC. Translating gives CATSRLLSQGQGGYTF.